This T cell receptor beta chain originates from a study of human T cells and chemical hapten exposure. The library put unique molecular identifiers onto individual cDNA molecules. TCRdb fed the RACE reads into MiXCR, producing one record per CDR3 protein. The sample holds 190,000 or so distinct CDR3 sequences, approximately 31% seen once. The length of the CDR3 is 17 residues. The time point was: pre-sensitization, week 0. Treatment specified: therapeutic diphenylcyclopropenone sensitization with weekly scalp DPC. This chain links TRBV21-1 with TRBJ2-5; TRBD1, the table's D call, lacks a check against the DNA. TRBV21-1 is termed a pseudogene. The receptor was derived from a woman aged 25 to 39 with alopecia areata. Some clones in this sample may be carry-over from other donors' samples. The sample here was whole blood, taken in connection with sensitization to the hapten diphenylcyclopropenone (DPC). CDR3 sequence reads: CASSKEGDGNTIQTQYF. Written as DNA, the CDR3 is TGTGCCAGCAGCAAAGAGGGGGACGGTAACACTATCCAGACCCAGTACTTC.